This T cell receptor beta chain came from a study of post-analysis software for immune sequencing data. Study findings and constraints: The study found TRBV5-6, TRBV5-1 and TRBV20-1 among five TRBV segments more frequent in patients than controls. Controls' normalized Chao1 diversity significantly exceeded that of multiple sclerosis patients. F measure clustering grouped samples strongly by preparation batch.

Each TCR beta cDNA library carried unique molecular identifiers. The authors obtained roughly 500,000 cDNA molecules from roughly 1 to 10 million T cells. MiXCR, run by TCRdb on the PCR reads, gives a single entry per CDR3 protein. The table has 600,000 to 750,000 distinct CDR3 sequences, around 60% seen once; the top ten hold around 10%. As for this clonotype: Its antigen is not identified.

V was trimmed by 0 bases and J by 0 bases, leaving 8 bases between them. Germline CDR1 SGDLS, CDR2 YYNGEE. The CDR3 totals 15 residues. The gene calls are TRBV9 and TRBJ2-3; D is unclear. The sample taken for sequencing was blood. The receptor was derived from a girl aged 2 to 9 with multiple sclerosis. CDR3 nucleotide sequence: TGTGCCAGCAGCGTAGATGGGCACAGCACAGATACGCAGTATTTT. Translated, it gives CASSVDGHSTDTQYF.